Below, 4 T cell receptor beta chains from the same sample are listed, as sequenced in a study of T cell responses to AZD1222 COVID-19 vaccine. Libraries were prepared by immunoSEQ multiplex PCR; TCRdb keeps only in-frame clonotypes and omits some of them. The sample lists about 90,000 clones; 80% to 90% were seen once. Source: peripheral blood, taken on day 0 of AZD1222 vaccination. The receptors originated from an adult in good health.

Ten or more counts support this clone. The gene calls are TRBV6-4 and TRBJ2-6; the match to TRBD1 covers 7 bases. The V segment lost 3 bases and the J segment 3 bases; nucleotides outside the gene matches: 5. CDR1 MRHNA and CDR2 SNTAGT come from the germline V gene. This CDR3 region has 16 residues. The CDR3 nucleotides are TGTGCCAGCAGTGAACACGACAGGGATGGGGCCAACGTCCTGACTTTC. Translated, it gives CASSEHDRDGANVLTF.

The chain joins TRBV10-2 to TRBJ1-1; D unclear. Looked up from germline, CDR1 is WSHSY and CDR2 is SAAADI. The CDR3 length is 13 residues. The V end lost 6 bases, the J end lost 1 base, and 9 bases lay between the germline ends. The CDR3 spells CASRHQANTEAFF. The CDR3 region has the DNA TGCGCCAGCAGGCACCAGGCGAACACTGAAGCTTTCTTT.

This chain links TRBV6-4 with TRBJ2-1; D may correspond to TRBD1 or TRBD2 (5 bases each). From germline, CDR1 is MRHNA and CDR2 SNTAGT. V gave up 2 bases and J gave up 8 bases, with 16 bases separating them. This CDR3 contains 15 residues. This chain's CDR3 is CASSDTPTGAHEQFF. The CDR3 region has the DNA TGTGCCAGCAGTGACACCCCCACCGGGGCCCATGAGCAGTTCTTC.

This clone was recorded a few times. This chain links TRBV6-5 with TRBJ2-3, with D perhaps matching TRBD2 (5 bases). This CDR3 has 14 residues. Trimming shortened V by 0 bases and J by 4 bases, and 8 bases separated the two germline ends. Germline V lookup: CDR1 MNHEY, CDR2 SVGAGI. CDR3 DNA: TGTGCCAGCAGTTACTCCGAGGGATCAGATACGCAGTATTTT. Translation: CASSYSEGSDTQYF.